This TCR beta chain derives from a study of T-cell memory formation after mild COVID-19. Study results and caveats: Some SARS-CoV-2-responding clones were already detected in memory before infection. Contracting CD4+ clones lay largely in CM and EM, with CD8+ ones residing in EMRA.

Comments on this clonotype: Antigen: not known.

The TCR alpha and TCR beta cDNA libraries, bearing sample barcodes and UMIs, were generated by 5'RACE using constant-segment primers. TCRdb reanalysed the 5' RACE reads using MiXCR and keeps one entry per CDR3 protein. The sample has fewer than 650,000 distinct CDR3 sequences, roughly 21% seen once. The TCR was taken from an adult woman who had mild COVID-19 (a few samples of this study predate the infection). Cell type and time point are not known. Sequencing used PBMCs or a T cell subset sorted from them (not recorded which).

The CDR3 DNA follows: TGTGCCAGCCGAGGGAACAGGCGGTACAATGAGCAGTTCTTC. It codes for CASRGNRRYNEQFF. This chain uses TRBV27 with TRBJ2-1, with D perhaps assigned TRBD1 or TRBD2 (5 bases each). The CDR3 has 14 residues. CDR1 and CDR2 (germline): MNHEY, SMNVEV (reference sequence). The V end was cut by 8 bases, the J end by 4 bases, with 15 bases between.